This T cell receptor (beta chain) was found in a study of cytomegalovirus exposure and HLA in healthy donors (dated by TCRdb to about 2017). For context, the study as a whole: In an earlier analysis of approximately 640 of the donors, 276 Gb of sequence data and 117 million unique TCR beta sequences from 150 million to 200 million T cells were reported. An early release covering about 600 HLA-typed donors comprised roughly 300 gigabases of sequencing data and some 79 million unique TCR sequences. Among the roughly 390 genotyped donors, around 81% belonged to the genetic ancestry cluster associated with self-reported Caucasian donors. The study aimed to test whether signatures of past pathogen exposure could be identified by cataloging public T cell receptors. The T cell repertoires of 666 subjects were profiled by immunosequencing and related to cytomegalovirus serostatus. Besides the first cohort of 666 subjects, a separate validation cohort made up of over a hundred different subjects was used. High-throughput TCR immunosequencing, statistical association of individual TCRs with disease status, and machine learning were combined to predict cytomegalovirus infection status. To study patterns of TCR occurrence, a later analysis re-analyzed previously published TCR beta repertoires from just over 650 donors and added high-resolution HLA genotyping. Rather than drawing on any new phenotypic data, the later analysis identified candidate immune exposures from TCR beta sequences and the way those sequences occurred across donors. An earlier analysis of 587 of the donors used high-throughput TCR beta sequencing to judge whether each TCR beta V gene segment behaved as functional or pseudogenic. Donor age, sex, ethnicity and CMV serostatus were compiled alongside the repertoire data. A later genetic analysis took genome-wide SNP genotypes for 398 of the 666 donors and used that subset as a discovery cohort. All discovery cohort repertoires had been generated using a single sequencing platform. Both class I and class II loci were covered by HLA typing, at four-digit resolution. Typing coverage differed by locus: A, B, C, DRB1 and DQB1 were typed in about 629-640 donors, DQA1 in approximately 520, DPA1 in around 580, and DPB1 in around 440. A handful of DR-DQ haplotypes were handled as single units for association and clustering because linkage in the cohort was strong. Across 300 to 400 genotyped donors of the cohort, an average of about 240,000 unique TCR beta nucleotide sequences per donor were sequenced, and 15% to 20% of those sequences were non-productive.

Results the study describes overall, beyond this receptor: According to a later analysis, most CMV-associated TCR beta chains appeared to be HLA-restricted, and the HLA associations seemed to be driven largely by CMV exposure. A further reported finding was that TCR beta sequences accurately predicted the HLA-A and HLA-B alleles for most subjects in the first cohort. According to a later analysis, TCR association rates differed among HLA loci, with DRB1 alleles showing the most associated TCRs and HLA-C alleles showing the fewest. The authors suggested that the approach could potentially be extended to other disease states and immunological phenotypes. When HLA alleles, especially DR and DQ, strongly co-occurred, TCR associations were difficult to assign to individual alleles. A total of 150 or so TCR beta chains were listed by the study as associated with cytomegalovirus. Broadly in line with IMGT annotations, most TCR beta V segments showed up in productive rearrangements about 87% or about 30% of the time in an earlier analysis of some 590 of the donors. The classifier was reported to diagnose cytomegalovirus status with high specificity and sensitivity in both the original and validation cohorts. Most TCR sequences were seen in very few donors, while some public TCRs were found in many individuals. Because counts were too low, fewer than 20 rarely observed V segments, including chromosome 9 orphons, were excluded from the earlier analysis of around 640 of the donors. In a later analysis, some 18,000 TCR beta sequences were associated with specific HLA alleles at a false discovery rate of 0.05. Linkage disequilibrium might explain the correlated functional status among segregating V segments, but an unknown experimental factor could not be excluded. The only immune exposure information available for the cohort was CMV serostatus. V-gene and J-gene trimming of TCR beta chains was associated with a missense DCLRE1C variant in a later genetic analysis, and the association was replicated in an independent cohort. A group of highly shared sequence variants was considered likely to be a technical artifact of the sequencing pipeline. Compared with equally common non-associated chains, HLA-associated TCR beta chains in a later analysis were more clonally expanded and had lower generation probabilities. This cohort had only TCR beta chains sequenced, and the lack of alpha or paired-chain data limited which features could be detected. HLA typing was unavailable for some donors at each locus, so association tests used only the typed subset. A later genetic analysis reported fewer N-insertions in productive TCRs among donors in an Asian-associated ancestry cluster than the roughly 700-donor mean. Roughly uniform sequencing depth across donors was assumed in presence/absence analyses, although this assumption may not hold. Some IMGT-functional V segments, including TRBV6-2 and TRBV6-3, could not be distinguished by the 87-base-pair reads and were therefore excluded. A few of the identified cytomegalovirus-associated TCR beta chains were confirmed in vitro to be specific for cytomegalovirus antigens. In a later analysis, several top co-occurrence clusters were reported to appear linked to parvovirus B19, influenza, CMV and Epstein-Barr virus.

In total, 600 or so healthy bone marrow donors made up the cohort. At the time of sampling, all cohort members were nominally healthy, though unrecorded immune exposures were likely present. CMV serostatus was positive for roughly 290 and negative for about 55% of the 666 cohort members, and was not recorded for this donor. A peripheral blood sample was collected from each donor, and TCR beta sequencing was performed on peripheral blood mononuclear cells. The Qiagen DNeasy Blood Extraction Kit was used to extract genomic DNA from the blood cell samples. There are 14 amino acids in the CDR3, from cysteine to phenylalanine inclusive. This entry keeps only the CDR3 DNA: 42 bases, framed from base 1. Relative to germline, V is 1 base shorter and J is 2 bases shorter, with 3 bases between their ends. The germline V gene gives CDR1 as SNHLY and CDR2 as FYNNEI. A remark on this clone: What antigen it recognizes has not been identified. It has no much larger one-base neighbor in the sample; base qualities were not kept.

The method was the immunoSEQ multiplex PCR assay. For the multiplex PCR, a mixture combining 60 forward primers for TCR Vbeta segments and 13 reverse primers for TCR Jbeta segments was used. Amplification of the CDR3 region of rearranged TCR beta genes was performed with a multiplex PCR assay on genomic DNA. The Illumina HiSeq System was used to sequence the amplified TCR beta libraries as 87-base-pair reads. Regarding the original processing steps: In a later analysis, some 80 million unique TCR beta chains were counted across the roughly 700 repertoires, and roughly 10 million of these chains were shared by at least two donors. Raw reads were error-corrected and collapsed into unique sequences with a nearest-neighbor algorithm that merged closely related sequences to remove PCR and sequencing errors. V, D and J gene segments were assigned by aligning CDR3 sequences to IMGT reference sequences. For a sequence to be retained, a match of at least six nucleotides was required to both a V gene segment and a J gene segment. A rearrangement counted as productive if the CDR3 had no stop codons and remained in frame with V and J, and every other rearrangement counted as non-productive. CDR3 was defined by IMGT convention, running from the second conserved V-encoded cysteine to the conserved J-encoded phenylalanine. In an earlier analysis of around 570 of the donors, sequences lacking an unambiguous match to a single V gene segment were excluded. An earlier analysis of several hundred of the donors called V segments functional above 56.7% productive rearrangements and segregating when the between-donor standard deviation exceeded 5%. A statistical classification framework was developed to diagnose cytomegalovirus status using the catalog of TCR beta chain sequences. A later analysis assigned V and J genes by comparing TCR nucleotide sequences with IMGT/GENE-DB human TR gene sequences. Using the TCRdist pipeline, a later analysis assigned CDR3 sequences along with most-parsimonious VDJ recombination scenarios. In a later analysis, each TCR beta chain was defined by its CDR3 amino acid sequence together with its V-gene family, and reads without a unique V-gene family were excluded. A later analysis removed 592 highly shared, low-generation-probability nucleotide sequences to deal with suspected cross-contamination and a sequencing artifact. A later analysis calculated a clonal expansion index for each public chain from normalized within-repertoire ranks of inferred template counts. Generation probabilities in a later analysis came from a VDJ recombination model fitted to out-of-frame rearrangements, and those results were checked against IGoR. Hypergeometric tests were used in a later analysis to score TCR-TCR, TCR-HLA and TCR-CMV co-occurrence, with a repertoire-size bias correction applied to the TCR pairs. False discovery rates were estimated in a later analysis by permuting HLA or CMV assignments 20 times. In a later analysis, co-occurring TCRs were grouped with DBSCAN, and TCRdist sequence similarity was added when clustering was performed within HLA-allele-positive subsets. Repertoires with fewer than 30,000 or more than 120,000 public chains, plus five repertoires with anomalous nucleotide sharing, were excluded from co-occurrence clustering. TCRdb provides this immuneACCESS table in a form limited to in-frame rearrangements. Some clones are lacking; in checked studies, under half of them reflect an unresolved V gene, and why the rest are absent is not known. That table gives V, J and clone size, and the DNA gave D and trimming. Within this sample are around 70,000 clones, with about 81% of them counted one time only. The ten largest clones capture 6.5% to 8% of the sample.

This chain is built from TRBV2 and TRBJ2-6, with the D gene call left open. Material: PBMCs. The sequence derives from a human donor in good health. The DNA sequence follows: TGTGCCAGCAGTGAAGAGCCTGGGGCCAACGTCCTGACTTTC. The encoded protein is CASSEEPGANVLTF.